This TCR beta chain was identified during a study of T cell changes during pregnancy in multiple sclerosis. This clone was recorded once. CDR1 is GTSNPN and CDR2 is SVGIG in the germline V gene (reference sequence). The CDR3 extends over 12 amino acids. Trimming pared 0 bases from V and 8 bases from J, leaving 8 bases between. Measured with immunoSEQ multiplex PCR; TCRdb has only the in-frame clones, and not every one. The sample holds about 52,000 clones, approximately 92% seen once. This sequence was found in a female donor in good health, enrolled as a control in a pregnancy study. The gene calls are TRBV30 and TRBJ2-1; D is possibly TRBD2 (6 bases). The sample consisted of CD4+ T cells from peripheral blood mononuclear cells, taken after pregnancy. Written as DNA, the CDR3 is TGTGCCTGGAGTGTGGAGGGGCATGAGCAGTTCTTC. Amino acids: CAWSVEGHEQFF. Full variable domain (rest looked up from reference TRBV30 and TRBJ2-1): SQTIHQWPATLVQPVGSPLSLECTVEGTSNPNLYWYRQAAGRGLQLLFYSVGIGQISSEVPQNLSASRPQDRQFILSSKKLLLSDSGFYLCAWSVEGHEQFFGPGTRLTVL.